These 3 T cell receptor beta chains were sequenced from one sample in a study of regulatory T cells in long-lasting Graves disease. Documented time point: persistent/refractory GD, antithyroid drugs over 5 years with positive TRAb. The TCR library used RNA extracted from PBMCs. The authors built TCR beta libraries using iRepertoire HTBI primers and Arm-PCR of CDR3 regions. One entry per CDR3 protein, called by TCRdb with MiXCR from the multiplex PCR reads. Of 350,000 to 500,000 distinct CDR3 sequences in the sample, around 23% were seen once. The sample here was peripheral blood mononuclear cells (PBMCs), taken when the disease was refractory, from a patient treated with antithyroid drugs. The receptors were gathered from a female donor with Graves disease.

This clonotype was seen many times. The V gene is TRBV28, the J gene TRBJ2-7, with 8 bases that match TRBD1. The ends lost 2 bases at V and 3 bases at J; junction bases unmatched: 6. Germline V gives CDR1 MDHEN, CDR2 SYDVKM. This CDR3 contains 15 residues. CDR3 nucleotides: TGTGCCAGCAGTTTACATGGGACAGGAGACTACGAGCAGTACTTC. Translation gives CASSLHGTGDYEQYF.

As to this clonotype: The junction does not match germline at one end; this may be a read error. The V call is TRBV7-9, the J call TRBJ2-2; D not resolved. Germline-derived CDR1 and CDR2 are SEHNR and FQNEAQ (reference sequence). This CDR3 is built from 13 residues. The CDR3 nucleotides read TGTGCCAGCAGCTTAGGTGGTCCCGGGCAGCTGTTTTTT. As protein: CASSLGGPGQLFF.

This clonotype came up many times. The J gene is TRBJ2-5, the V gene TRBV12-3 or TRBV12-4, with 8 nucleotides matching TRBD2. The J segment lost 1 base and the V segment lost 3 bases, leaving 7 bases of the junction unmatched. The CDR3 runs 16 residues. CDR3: CASSFKGLETQETQYF. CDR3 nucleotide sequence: TGTGCCAGCAGTTTCAAGGGACTAGAGACCCAAGAGACCCAGTACTTC.